The clone carrying this T cell receptor (beta chain) was counted at least ten times. Its cognate antigen is unknown. Mismatch with germline at one junction end may stem from a read error. This record comes from a study of T cells in Graves' hyperthyroidism and ophthalmopathy. Authors of the study amplified TCR beta CDR3 regions from RNA transcripts. First-round RT-PCR with HTBI primers amplified the TCR CDR3 region. TCRdb reprocessed the multiplex PCR reads via MiXCR and lists one record per CDR3 protein. The sample has a few hundred thousand distinct CDR3 sequences; about 20% are singletons. Findings and caveats of the study: For ophthalmopathy, model prediction preceded onset by a median roughly 6.5 months.

The CDR3 length is 17 residues. The V gene's germline CDR1 is SGHAT and CDR2 FQNNGV. This sequence joins TRBV11-2 and TRBJ1-3; D might be TRBD1 (6 bases). The sequenced material came from blood. The sequence derives from a woman aged 50 to 60 with Graves' hyperthyroidism. CDR3 nucleotide sequence: TGTGCCAGCACCTTAACTTCAGGGGTTAGCTCTGGAAACACCATATATTTT. It yields the protein CASTLTSGVSSGNTIYF. Supplemented by reference TRBV11-2 and TRBJ1-3, the full variable domain reads EAGVAQSPRYKIIEKRQSVAFWCNPISGHATLYWYQQILGQGPKLLIQFQNNGVVDDSQLPKDRFSAERLKGVDSTLKIQPAKLEDSAVYLCASTLTSGVSSGNTIYFGEGSWLTVV.